This TCR beta chain originates from a study of T cells in Graves' hyperthyroidism and ophthalmopathy. There were TCR beta CDR3 regions amplified from RNA transcripts. First-round RT-PCR with HTBI primers amplified the TCR CDR3 region. TCRdb called the multiplex PCR reads again in MiXCR, with one record for every CDR3 protein. Of fewer than 750,000 distinct CDR3 sequences in the sample, about 14% are singletons; the top ten hold approximately 13%. Germline CDR1 is DFQATT and CDR2 is SNEGSKA (reference sequence). The CDR3 totals 15 residues. V was clipped by 3 bases and J by 8 bases; unmatched bases: 10. This clonotype was counted ten times or more.

The rearrangement links TRBV20-1 to TRBJ2-1; TRBD2 matches at 10 bases. Sequencing was performed on blood. This receptor was identified in a woman aged 50 to 60 with Graves' ophthalmopathy. CDR3 residues: CSASSLAGVYDEQFF. Here the CDR3 DNA reads TGCAGTGCTAGTTCTCTAGCGGGAGTGTATGATGAGCAGTTCTTC.